This T cell receptor beta chain was sequenced for a study of cytomegalovirus exposure and HLA in healthy donors (TCRdb year 2017). About the full investigation: In an earlier analysis of around 540 of the donors, 250 to 350 Gb of sequence data and 117 million unique TCR beta sequences from roughly 180 million T cells were reported. Approximately 310 gigabases of sequencing data and 70 million to 100 million unique TCR sequences were included in an early release covering about 620 HLA-typed donors. Of the 300 to 500 genotyped donors, roughly 76% were placed in the genetic ancestry cluster associated with self-reported Caucasian donors. The study aimed to test whether signatures of past pathogen exposure could be identified by cataloging public T cell receptors. The T cell repertoires of several hundred subjects were profiled by immunosequencing and related to cytomegalovirus serostatus. A separate validation cohort of about 110 different subjects was used in addition to the roughly 620-subject first cohort. To predict cytomegalovirus infection status, the study combined high-throughput TCR immunosequencing, statistical association of individual TCRs with disease status, and machine learning. In a later analysis, previously published TCR beta repertoires from about 670 donors were re-analyzed and high-resolution HLA genotyping was added so that TCR occurrence patterns could be studied. Rather than using new phenotypic data, the later analysis identified candidate immune exposures from TCR beta sequences and from how often those sequences occurred across donors. An earlier analysis of 587 of the donors used high-throughput TCR beta sequencing to judge whether each TCR beta V gene segment behaved as functional or pseudogenic. Donor age, sex, ethnicity and CMV serostatus were compiled together with the repertoire data. A later genetic analysis used genome-wide SNP genotypes for about 65% of the roughly 670 donors, treating that subset as a discovery cohort. All discovery cohort repertoires had been generated using a single sequencing platform. HLA typing covered class I and class II loci at four-digit resolution. The number of typed donors differed by locus: about 629-640 for A, B, C, DRB1 and DQB1; some 540 for DQA1; approximately 600 for DPA1; and around 450 for DPB1. Four to six DR-DQ haplotypes were handled as single units for association and clustering because linkage in the cohort was strong. Among about 400 genotyped donors of the cohort, an average of around 240,000 unique TCR beta nucleotide sequences was sequenced per donor, of which about 20% were non-productive.

As to this clone: Its antigen is still unknown. Nothing much larger sits one base from this clone, and base qualities are not available.

What the research found in general, with its limitations: A further reported finding was that TCR beta sequences accurately predicted the HLA-A and HLA-B alleles for most subjects in the first cohort. At a false discovery rate of 0.05, a later analysis linked 15,000 to 20,000 TCR beta sequences to specific HLA alleles. Correlated functional status among segregating V segments might reflect linkage disequilibrium, but an unknown experimental factor could not be ruled out. Broadly in line with IMGT annotations, most TCR beta V segments showed up in productive rearrangements about 87% or about 30% of the time in an earlier analysis of some 590 of the donors. In a later analysis, HLA-associated TCR beta chains were found to be more clonally expanded and to have lower generation probabilities than equally common non-associated chains. Compared with the roughly 720-donor mean, donors in an Asian-associated ancestry cluster had fewer N-insertions in productive TCRs, according to a later genetic analysis. While some public TCRs were present in many individuals, most TCR sequences turned up only very rarely across donors. CMV serostatus was the only immune exposure information available for the cohort. This cohort had only TCR beta chains sequenced, and the lack of alpha or paired-chain data limited which features could be detected. A group of highly shared sequence variants was considered likely to be a technical artifact of the sequencing pipeline. It was suggested by the authors that the approach could potentially be generalized to other disease states and immunological phenotypes. A later analysis found that TCR association rates varied across HLA loci, with DRB1 alleles showing the most associated TCRs and HLA-C alleles the fewest. The earlier analysis of approximately 540 of the donors excluded about 16 rarely observed V segments, including chromosome 9 orphons, because counts were too low. V-gene and J-gene trimming of TCR beta chains was associated with a missense DCLRE1C variant in a later genetic analysis, and the association was replicated in an independent cohort. A few of the identified cytomegalovirus-associated TCR beta chains were confirmed in vitro to be specific for cytomegalovirus antigens. Most CMV-associated TCR beta chains appeared to be HLA-restricted in a later analysis, and the HLA associations seemed to be driven largely by CMV exposure. The study gave a list of under 200 TCR beta chains associated with cytomegalovirus. Sequencing depth was assumed to be roughly uniform across donors in the presence/absence analyses, though that assumption may not hold. In a later analysis, several top co-occurrence clusters were reported to appear linked to parvovirus B19, influenza, CMV and Epstein-Barr virus. Because HLA typing was unavailable for some donors at each locus, only the typed subset was used in association tests. Some IMGT-functional V segments, including TRBV6-2 and TRBV6-3, could not be told apart with the 87-base-pair reads, so those segments were excluded. When HLA alleles, especially DR and DQ, strongly co-occurred, TCR associations were difficult to assign to individual alleles. In both the original and validation cohorts, the classifier was reported to diagnose cytomegalovirus status with high specificity and sensitivity.

The library was produced with the immunoSEQ multiplex PCR assay. A mixture of 60 forward primers for TCR Vbeta segments and 13 reverse primers for TCR Jbeta segments was used in the multiplex PCR. The CDR3 region of rearranged TCR beta genes was amplified from genomic DNA by a multiplex PCR assay. The Illumina HiSeq System was used to sequence the amplified TCR beta libraries as 87-base-pair reads. In the paper's pipeline: In a later analysis, tens of millions of unique TCR beta chains were counted across the 650 to 700 repertoires, and around 10 million of these chains were shared by at least two donors. A nearest-neighbor algorithm error-corrected the raw reads and collapsed the reads into unique sequences, merging closely related sequences to remove PCR and sequencing errors. To assign V, D and J gene segments, CDR3 sequences were aligned to IMGT reference sequences. Each retained sequence needed at least a six-nucleotide match to both a V gene segment and a J gene segment. Rearrangements were called productive when the CDR3 lacked stop codons and stayed in frame with V and J; all others were non-productive. Following IMGT convention, CDR3 was defined as the stretch from the second conserved V-encoded cysteine up to the conserved J-encoded phenylalanine. In an earlier analysis of around 600 of the donors, sequences lacking an unambiguous match to a single V gene segment were excluded. An earlier analysis of 550 to 650 of the donors classified V segments as functional when productive rearrangements were above 56.7% and as segregating when the standard deviation between donors was above 5%. A statistical classification framework was developed to diagnose cytomegalovirus status using the catalog of TCR beta chain sequences. V and J gene assignment, in a later analysis, came from comparing TCR nucleotide sequences with IMGT/GENE-DB human TR gene sequences. The TCRdist pipeline was used in a later analysis to assign CDR3 sequences and most-parsimonious VDJ recombination scenarios. In a later analysis, each TCR beta chain was defined by its CDR3 amino acid sequence together with its V-gene family, and reads without a unique V-gene family were excluded. In a later analysis, around 650 highly shared, low-generation-probability nucleotide sequences were removed to address suspected cross-contamination and a sequencing artifact. A later analysis calculated a clonal expansion index for each public chain from normalized within-repertoire ranks of inferred template counts. Generation probabilities in a later analysis came from a VDJ recombination model fitted to out-of-frame rearrangements, and those results were checked against IGoR. In a later analysis, hypergeometric tests were used to score TCR-TCR, TCR-HLA and TCR-CMV co-occurrence, with a repertoire-size bias correction applied to TCR pairs. To estimate false discovery rates, a later analysis permuted the HLA or CMV assignments 20 times. A later analysis grouped co-occurring TCRs with DBSCAN, adding TCRdist sequence similarity when clustering within HLA-allele-positive subsets. Co-occurrence clustering excluded repertoires with fewer than 30,000 or more than 120,000 public chains, plus five with anomalous nucleotide sharing. TCRdb carries this immuneACCESS record with in-frame sequences only. Its versions omit some clonotypes, under half of them owing to an unresolved V gene in the studies checked, with the rest unexplained. V and J calls and clone size are given by that table; D and trimming were obtained from the DNA. This sample gives 200,000 or so clones in total; approximately 79% of them show up just once. The ten largest clones represent around 1.7% of the sample.

The junction shows trimming of 5 bases on V and 4 bases on J, and the gene matches do not reach 6 bases of it. Reading the germline V gene gives CDR1 SNHLY and CDR2 FYNNEI. Including the terminal cysteine and phenylalanine, the CDR3 comprises 14 residues. Only CDR3 DNA is held: 42 bases, read in frame from base 1. In total, 630 or so healthy bone marrow donors made up the cohort. All cohort members were sampled while nominally healthy, although unrecorded immune exposures were likely present. The donor tested CMV seronegative and was one of the 352 seronegative cohort members. A peripheral blood sample was collected from each donor, and TCR beta sequencing was performed on peripheral blood mononuclear cells. The Qiagen DNeasy Blood Extraction Kit was used to extract genomic DNA from the blood cell samples.

The sequence was obtained from a man between 50 and 59 years old in good health and CMV-seronegative. The sequenced sample consisted of PBMCs. The chain uses TRBV2 and TRBJ2-3, and 7 bases in between align with TRBD1. The nucleotide sequence is given as TGTGCCAGCAGTCCAGACAGGGCCTCAGATACGCAGTATTTT. Translated, this gives CASSPDRASDTQYF.